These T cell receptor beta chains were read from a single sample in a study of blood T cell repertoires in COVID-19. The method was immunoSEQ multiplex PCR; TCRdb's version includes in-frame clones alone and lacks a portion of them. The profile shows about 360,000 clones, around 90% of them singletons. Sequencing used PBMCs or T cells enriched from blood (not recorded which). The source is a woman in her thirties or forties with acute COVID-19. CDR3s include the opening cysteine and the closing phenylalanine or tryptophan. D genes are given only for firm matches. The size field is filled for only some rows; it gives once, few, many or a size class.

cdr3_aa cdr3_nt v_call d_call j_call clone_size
CASSMKRPNRSRQMGTF TGTGCCAGCAGCATGAAGCGTCCCAACAGGAGCCGGCAGATGGGAACCTTC TRBV9 - TRBJ1-2 few
CASSPPGQSYEQYF TGTGCCAGCTCACCGCCGGGACAGTCCTACGAGCAGTACTTC TRBV18 TRBD1 TRBJ2-7 -
CASCGTGRETQYF TGTGCCAGCTGCGGCACAGGCCGGGAGACCCAGTACTTC TRBV5-5 - TRBJ2-5 -
CASSPTRGASGLAEQYF TGTGCCAGCAGCCCTACCAGGGGCGCGTCGGGTTTGGCCGAGCAGTACTTC TRBV7-8 - TRBJ2-7 few
CASSHSQNRGDGYTF TGCGCCAGCAGCCATTCCCAGAACAGGGGGGATGGCTACACCTTC TRBV4-1 TRBD1 TRBJ1-2 -
CASSRTSGGPTDTQYF TGCGCCAGCAGCAGGACTAGCGGGGGCCCCACAGATACGCAGTATTTT TRBV4-1 TRBD2 TRBJ2-3 -
CASSRQGPANYGYTF TGTGCCAGCAGCCGACAGGGGCCCGCTAACTATGGCTACACCTTC TRBV6-5 TRBD1 TRBJ1-2 -
CASKLSGQGIHEQFF TGTGCCAGCAAGCTCTCGGGACAGGGGATACATGAGCAGTTCTTC TRBV5-6 TRBD1 TRBJ2-1 -
CATSDTGRQPQHF TGTGCCACCAGTGATACAGGGCGTCAGCCCCAGCATTTT TRBV24-1 - TRBJ1-5 once
CASSQDSGSRGYTF TGTGCCAGCAGCCAAGATTCGGGGTCCCGTGGCTACACCTTC TRBV3-1/TRBV3-2 - TRBJ1-2 -
CASSVSAGRDTEAFF TGTGCCAGCAGCGTATCGGCAGGGAGGGACACTGAAGCTTTCTTT TRBV9 - TRBJ1-1 -
CAWSGTSEGVEQFF TGTGCCTGGAGCGGGACCTCGGAGGGCGTTGAGCAGTTCTTC TRBV30 - TRBJ2-1 -
CSASWGRTNTEAFF TGCAGTGCTAGTTGGGGGCGGACCAACACTGAAGCTTTCTTT TRBV20-1 - TRBJ1-1 -
CAWSVPGTGFKQYF TGTGCCTGGAGTGTACCCGGGACAGGTTTTAAGCAGTACTTC TRBV30 TRBD1 TRBJ2-7 -
CASSFGTGNTEAFF TGTGCCAGCAGCTTCGGGACAGGGAACACTGAAGCTTTCTTT TRBV7-9 TRBD1 TRBJ1-1 -
CASNGEDYYTGELFF TGTGCCAGCAATGGAGAGGACTATTACACCGGGGAGCTGTTTTTT TRBV2 - TRBJ2-2 -
CASRGTGMNTEAFF TGTGCCAGCAGGGGGACAGGTATGAACACTGAAGCTTTCTTT TRBV6-5 TRBD1 TRBJ1-1 -
CASKAEGALYEQYF TGTGCCAGCAAAGCGGAGGGGGCTCTGTACGAGCAGTACTTC TRBV6-5 - TRBJ2-7 -
CASSLASRTSYEQYF TGTGCCAGCAGCTTAGCTTCTCGTACCAGCTACGAGCAGTACTTC TRBV11-2 - TRBJ2-7 -
CASSLGYGDQPQHF TGTGCCAGCAGCCTAGGCTATGGAGATCAGCCCCAGCATTTT TRBV3-1/TRBV3-2 - TRBJ1-5 -
CASRNSYNQPQHF TGTGCCAGCAGAAATAGTTACAATCAGCCCCAGCATTTT TRBV2 - TRBJ1-5 once
CAWRARQTGNTEAFF TGTGCCTGGAGGGCCCGACAGACAGGGAACACTGAAGCTTTCTTT TRBV30 - TRBJ1-1 -
CASNLSLSIPSREETQYF TGTGCCAGCAACTTAAGTCTCTCTATTCCGTCGCGCGAGGAGACCCAGTACTTC TRBV6-4 - TRBJ2-5 -
CATSDSSRTGRYGYTF TGTGCCACCAGTGATAGCTCAAGGACAGGGAGGTATGGCTACACCTTC TRBV24-1 TRBD1 TRBJ1-2 -
CASSLRSNTEAFF TGTGCCAGCAGTTTACGGTCGAACACTGAAGCTTTCTTT TRBV27 - TRBJ1-1 -
CASSVDRNTEAFF TGTGCCAGCAGCGTTGACAGGAACACTGAAGCTTTCTTT TRBV11-2 - TRBJ1-1 -
CASSLGPGGKRAGEQFF TGTGCCAGCAGCTTAGGCCCGGGAGGGAAGAGGGCCGGTGAGCAGTTCTTC TRBV13 TRBD2 TRBJ2-1 once
CASRRAWGAYNEQFF TGTGCCAGCAGAAGGGCCTGGGGGGCCTACAATGAGCAGTTCTTC TRBV6-5 - TRBJ2-1 -
CASASRGTYEQYF TGTGCCAGTGCCTCCAGGGGAACCTACGAGCAGTACTTC TRBV19 - TRBJ2-7 -
CASSLGGQGNEKLFF TGTGCCAGCAGCTTAGGAGGACAGGGGAATGAAAAACTGTTTTTT TRBV7-8 TRBD1 TRBJ1-4 -
CASSARTGAGYNEQFF TGTGCCAGCAGTGCCCGGACAGGAGCTGGCTACAATGAGCAGTTCTTC TRBV2 TRBD1 TRBJ2-1 -
CASSRDRAPLNTEAFF TGTGCCAGCAGCCGGGACAGGGCCCCTCTGAACACTGAAGCTTTCTTT TRBV9 TRBD1 TRBJ1-1 -
CASSVELSSPYEQYF TGTGCCAGCAGCGTAGAACTCTCGTCTCCCTACGAGCAGTACTTC TRBV9 - TRBJ2-7 -
CASSQVGLPYQETQYF TGTGCCAGCAGCCAAGTGGGACTCCCGTACCAAGAGACCCAGTACTTC TRBV3-1/TRBV3-2 - TRBJ2-5 -
CASSFSGGGTVNEQFF TGCGCCAGCAGCTTTTCAGGCGGGGGGACCGTCAATGAGCAGTTCTTC TRBV5-1 TRBD2 TRBJ2-1 -
CASSLSVGGAGEQFF TGTGCCAGCAGCTTATCGGTGGGCGGGGCAGGTGAGCAGTTCTTC TRBV7-9 - TRBJ2-1 -
CASSGTGTGFYEQYF TGTGCCAGCAGTGGAACCGGGACAGGGTTCTACGAGCAGTACTTC TRBV25-1 TRBD1 TRBJ2-7 -
CASSSPGVPEAFF TGTGCCAGCAGCTCCCCAGGGGTTCCTGAAGCTTTCTTT TRBV7-9 - TRBJ1-1 once
CATLLSGRGETQYF TGTGCCACTCTTTTATCTGGGAGAGGAGAGACCCAGTACTTC TRBV6-6 - TRBJ2-5 -
CASSFRPPTGGETQYF TGTGCCAGCAGTTTCCGCCCCCCAACGGGAGGGGAGACCCAGTACTTC TRBV27 TRBD2 TRBJ2-5 -
CASSRYSNNQPQHF TGTGCCAGTAGTCGGTACAGTAACAATCAGCCCCAGCATTTT TRBV19 - TRBJ1-5 -
CSVVRNKESRAFF TGCAGCGTTGTACGAAACAAGGAGAGCCGGGCTTTCTTT TRBV29-1 - TRBJ1-1 -
CASSVGAGASGGPNNEQFF TGTGCCAGCAGCGTAGGGGCGGGGGCTAGCGGGGGGCCGAACAATGAGCAGTTCTTC TRBV9 TRBD2 TRBJ2-1 -
CASSPPGESYEQYF TGTGCCAGCTCACCACCAGGGGAATCCTACGAGCAGTACTTC TRBV18 - TRBJ2-7 -
CASTQTPGSPGHEQYF TGCGCCAGCACCCAGACTCCGGGGTCGCCGGGCCACGAGCAGTACTTC TRBV5-1 - TRBJ2-7 -
CASSESRVENSPLHF TGTGCCAGCAGCGAATCCAGGGTGGAAAATTCACCCCTCCACTTT TRBV9 - TRBJ1-6 once
CASSFDRGGDYGYTF TGTGCCAGCAGTTTTGACAGGGGAGGGGACTATGGCTACACCTTC TRBV5-6 TRBD1 TRBJ1-2 -
CASSLPPHRSYNSPLHF TGTGCCAGCAGCTTACCTCCCCATCGGTCCTATAATTCACCCCTCCACTTT TRBV7-8 - TRBJ1-6 -
CASGGRPGRNQPQHF TGTGCCAGTGGGGGGAGACCTGGCCGCAATCAGCCCCAGCATTTT TRBV19 - TRBJ1-5 -
CASSESGGVTGELFF TGTGCCAGCAGCGAGAGCGGGGGAGTCACCGGGGAGCTGTTTTTT TRBV5-6 TRBD2 TRBJ2-2 -